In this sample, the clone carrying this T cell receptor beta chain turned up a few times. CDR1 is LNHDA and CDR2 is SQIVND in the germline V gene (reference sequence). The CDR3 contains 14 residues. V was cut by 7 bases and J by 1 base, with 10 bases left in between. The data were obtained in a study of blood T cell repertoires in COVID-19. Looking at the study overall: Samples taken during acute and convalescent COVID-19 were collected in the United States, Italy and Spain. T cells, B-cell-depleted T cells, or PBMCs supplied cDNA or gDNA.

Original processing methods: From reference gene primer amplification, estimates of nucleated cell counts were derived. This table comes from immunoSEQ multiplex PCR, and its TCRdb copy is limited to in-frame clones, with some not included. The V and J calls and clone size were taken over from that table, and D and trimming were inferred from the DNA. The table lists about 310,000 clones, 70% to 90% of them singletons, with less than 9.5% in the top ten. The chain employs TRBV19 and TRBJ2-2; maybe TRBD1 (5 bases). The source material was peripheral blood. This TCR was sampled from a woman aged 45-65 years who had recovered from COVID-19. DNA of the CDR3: TGTGCCAGTATTAGGGGCCTGAACACCGGGGAGCTGTTTTTT. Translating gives CASIRGLNTGELFF.